This TCR beta chain appears in the sequencing data of a study of blood T cells in healthy people across ages. The overall study: Template-switching capture recovered about one barcoded beta molecule per two T cells.

Study-wide results and limits: Older age coincided with a roughly linear decline in TCR beta diversity per million T cells.

This clonotype was found a few times. The target antigen is unknown. Germline values: CDR1 SGHRS, CDR2 YFSETQ. This CDR3 has 14 amino acids. Losses at the gene ends were 4 bases for V and 10 bases for J; bases not matched to a gene: 10. Then a second PCR, running roughly 6 to 12 cycles, was carried out with a sample-barcoded 5' primer and a J-beta primer mix. TCRdb called the 5' RACE reads again in MiXCR, with one record for every CDR3 protein. Counted here are around 1,000,000 distinct CDR3 sequences, less than 25% occurring once; the ten biggest clones make up about 0.72%. This sample was also put to use in a study of T cells of mothers and their children.

The chain links TRBV5-1 to TRBJ2-1; the match to TRBD2 covers 8 bases. The sample was blood. The TCR was taken from a girl aged 2 to 9 in good health. The CDR3 DNA sequence: TGCGCCAGCAGCATTAGCGGGGCCTTGATGGAGCAGTTCTTC. This gives the protein CASSISGALMEQFF.